This T cell receptor (beta chain) appears in the sequencing data of a study of CD8+CD57+ T cells in acquired aplastic anemia. Profiling that covered TCR beta VDJ and CDR3 relied on genomic DNA as its template. In TCRdb, the reads were re-called with MiXCR into one record per CDR3 protein. The table has 130,000 or so distinct CDR3 sequences, around two fifths seen once. This CDR3 has 17 residues. Germline V lookup: CDR1 SGHAT, CDR2 FQDESV (reference sequence). The V gene lost 5 bases and the J gene lost 0 bases, with 17 bases spanning the gap. Source material: sorted CD4+, CD8+, or CD8+CD57+ T cells (not recorded which) from PBMCs. This TCR derives from a human donor in good health, serving as a control. The chain uses TRBV11-1 and TRBJ1-5, with D maybe TRBD1 (5 bases). The CDR3 bases are TGTGCCAGCAGCCCCGGGACTAGCGGGGGTAGCAATCAGCCCCAGCATTTT. It specifies CASSPGTSGGSNQPQHF.